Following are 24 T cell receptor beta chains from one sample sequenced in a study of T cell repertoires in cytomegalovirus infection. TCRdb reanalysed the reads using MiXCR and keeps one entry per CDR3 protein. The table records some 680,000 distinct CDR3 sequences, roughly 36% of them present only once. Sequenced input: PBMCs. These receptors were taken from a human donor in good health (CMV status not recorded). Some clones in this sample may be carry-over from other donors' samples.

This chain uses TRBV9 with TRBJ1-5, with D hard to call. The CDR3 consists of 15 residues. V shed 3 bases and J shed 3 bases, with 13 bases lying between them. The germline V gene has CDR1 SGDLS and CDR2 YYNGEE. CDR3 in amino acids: CASSADPASNQPQHF. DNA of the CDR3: TGTGCCAGCAGCGCGGACCCCGCTTCCAATCAGCCCCAGCATTTT. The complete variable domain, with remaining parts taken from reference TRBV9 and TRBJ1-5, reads DSGVTQTPKHLITATGQRVTLRCSPRSGDLSVYWYQQSLDQGLQFLIQYYNGEERAKGNILERFSAQQFPDLHSELNLSSLELGDSALYFCASSADPASNQPQHFGDGTRLSIL.

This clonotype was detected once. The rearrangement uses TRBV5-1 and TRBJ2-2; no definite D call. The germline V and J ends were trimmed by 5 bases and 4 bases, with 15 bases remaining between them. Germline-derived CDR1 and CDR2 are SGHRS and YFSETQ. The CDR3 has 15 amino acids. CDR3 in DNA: TGCGCCAGCAGTGTCCTTAGCCGAGCCACCGGGGAGCTGTTTTTT. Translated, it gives CASSVLSRATGELFF.

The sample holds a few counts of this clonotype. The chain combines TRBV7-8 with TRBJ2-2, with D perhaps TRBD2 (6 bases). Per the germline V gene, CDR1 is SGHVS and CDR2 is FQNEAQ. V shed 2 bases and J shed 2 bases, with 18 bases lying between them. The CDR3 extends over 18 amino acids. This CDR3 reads CASSLTWLRGTNTGELFF. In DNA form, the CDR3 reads TGTGCCAGCAGCTTAACGTGGCTGCGGGGAACCAACACCGGGGAGCTGTTTTTT.

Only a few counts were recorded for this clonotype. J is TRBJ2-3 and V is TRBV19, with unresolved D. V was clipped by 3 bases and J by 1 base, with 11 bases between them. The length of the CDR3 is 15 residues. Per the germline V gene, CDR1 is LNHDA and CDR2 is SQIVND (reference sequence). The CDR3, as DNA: TGTGCCAGTAGTATTATAAGCGCCCGCACAGATACGCAGTATTTT. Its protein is CASSIISARTDTQYF.

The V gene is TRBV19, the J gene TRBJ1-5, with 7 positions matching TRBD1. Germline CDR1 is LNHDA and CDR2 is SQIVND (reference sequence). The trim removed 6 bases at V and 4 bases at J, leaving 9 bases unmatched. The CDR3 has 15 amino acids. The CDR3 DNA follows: TGTGCCAGTAGCGCCTCGGGGACAGCGAATCAGCCCCAGCATTTT. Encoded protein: CASSASGTANQPQHF.

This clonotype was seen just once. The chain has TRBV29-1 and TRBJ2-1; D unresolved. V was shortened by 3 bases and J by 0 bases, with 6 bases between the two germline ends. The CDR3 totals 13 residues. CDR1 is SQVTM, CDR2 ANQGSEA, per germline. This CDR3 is CSVDGISYNEQFF. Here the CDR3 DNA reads TGCAGCGTTGACGGCATCTCCTACAATGAGCAGTTCTTC.

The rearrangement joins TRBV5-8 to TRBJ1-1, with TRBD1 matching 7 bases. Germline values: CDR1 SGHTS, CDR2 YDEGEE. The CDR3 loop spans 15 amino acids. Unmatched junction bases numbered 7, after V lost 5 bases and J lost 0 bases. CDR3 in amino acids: CASRRQGLMNTEAFF. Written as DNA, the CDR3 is TGTGCCAGCAGGCGACAGGGCCTCATGAACACTGAAGCTTTCTTT.

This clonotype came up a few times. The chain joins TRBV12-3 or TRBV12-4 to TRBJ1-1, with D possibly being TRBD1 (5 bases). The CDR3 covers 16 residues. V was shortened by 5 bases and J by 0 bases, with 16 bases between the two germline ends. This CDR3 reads CASSRGERIMNTEAFF. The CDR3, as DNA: TGTGCCAGCAGTCGAGGGGAACGGATCATGAACACTGAAGCTTTCTTT.

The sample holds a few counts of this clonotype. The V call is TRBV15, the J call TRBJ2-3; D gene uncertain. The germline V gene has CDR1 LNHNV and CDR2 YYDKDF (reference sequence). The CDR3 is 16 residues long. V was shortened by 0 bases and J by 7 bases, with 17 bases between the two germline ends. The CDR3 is CATSRDVVLTGHTQYF. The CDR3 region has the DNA TGTGCCACCAGCAGAGATGTAGTACTCACCGGGCATACGCAGTATTTT. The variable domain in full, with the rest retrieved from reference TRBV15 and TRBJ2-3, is DAMVIQNPRYQVTQFGKPVTLSCSQTLNHNVMYWYQQKSSQAPKLLFHYYDKDFNNEADTPDNFQSRRPNTSFCFLDIRSPGLGDTAMYLCATSRDVVLTGHTQYFGPGTRLTVL.

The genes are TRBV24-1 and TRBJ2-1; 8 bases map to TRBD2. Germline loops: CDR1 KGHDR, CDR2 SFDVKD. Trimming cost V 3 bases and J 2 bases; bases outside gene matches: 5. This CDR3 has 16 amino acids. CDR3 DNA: TGTGCCACCAGTGATCCGCGACTAGCGACCTACAATGAGCAGTTCTTC. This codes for CATSDPRLATYNEQFF.

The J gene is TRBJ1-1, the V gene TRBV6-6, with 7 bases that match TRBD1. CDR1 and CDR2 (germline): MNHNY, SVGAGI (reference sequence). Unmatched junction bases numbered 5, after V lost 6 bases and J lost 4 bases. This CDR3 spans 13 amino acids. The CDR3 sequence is CASSENRGTEAFF. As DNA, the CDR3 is TGTGCCAGCAGCGAGAACAGGGGCACTGAAGCTTTCTTT.

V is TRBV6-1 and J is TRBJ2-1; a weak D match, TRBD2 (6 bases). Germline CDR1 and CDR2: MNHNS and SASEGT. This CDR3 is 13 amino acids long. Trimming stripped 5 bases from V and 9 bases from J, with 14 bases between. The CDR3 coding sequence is TGTGCCAGCAGTCCCCAGCTGGGGGGTGAGCAGTTCTTC. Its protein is CASSPQLGGEQFF.

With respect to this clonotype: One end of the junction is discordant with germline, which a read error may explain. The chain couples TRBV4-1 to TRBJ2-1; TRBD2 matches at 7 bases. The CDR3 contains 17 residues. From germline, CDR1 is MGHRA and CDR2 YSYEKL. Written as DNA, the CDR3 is TGTGCCAGCCGCCCCCCAGGAGAGGGAGGGTTCAACAATGAGCAGTTCTTC. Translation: CASRPPGEGGFNNEQFF.

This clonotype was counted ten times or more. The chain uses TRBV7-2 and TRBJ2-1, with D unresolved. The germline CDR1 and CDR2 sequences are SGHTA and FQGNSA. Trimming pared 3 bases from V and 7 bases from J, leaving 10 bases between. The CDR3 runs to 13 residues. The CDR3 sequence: CASSLAPRNEQFF. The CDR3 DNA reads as TGTGCCAGCAGCTTGGCCCCTAGAAATGAGCAGTTCTTC.

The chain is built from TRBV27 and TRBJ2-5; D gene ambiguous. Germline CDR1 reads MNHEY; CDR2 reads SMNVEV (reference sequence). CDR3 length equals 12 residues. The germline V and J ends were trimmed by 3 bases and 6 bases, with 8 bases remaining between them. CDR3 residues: CASSLIGQTQYF. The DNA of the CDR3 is TGTGCCAGCAGTTTGATCGGTCAGACCCAGTACTTC.

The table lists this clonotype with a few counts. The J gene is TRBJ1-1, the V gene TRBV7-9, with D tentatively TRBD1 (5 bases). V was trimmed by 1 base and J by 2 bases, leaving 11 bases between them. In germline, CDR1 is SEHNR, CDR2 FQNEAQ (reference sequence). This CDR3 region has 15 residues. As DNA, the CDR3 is TGTGCCAGCAGCTTAGGGGGGTTGGCAAACACTGAAGCTTTCTTT. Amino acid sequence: CASSLGGLANTEAFF.

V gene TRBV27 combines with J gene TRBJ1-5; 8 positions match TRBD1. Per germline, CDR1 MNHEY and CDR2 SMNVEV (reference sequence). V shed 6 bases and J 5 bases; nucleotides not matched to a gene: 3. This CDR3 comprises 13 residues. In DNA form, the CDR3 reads TGTGCCAGCAGGTCAGGGGGCTATCAGCCCCAGCATTTT. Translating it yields CASRSGGYQPQHF.

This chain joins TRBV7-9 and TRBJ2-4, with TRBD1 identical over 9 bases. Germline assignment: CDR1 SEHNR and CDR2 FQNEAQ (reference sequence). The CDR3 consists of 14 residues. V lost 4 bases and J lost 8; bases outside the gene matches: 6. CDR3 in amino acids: CASSSSGQGDIQYF. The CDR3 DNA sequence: TGTGCCAGCAGCTCATCGGGACAGGGTGACATTCAGTACTTC.

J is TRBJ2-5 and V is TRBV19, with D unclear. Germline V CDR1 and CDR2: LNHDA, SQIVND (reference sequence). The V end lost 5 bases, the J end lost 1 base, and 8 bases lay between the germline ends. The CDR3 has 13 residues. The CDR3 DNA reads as TGTGCCAGTAGTGGCCCGGCCCAAGAGACCCAGTACTTC. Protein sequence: CASSGPAQETQYF.

Written as DNA, the CDR3 is TGTGCCAGCAGTCCAAGGGGAAGGGGAAACACCATATATTTT. Its protein is CASSPRGRGNTIYF. The chain links TRBV6-1 to TRBJ1-3; D may be TRBD1 (5 bases). The CDR3 has 14 residues. V gave up 5 bases and J gave up 4 bases, with 12 bases separating them. Looked up from germline, CDR1 is MNHNS and CDR2 is SASEGT.

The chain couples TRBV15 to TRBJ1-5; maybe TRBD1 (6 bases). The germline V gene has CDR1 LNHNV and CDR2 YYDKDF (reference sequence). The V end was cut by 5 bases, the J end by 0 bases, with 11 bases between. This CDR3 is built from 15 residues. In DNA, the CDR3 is TGTGCCACCAGCTTGGACAGAATTAGCAATCAGCCCCAGCATTTT. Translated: CATSLDRISNQPQHF.

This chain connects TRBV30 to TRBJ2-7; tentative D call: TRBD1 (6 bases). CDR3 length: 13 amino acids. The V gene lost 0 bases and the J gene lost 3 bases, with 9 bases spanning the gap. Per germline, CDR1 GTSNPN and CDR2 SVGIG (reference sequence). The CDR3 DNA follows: TGTGCCTGGAGTGTGGGGGCGCACTACGAGCAGTACTTC. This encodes CAWSVGAHYEQYF.

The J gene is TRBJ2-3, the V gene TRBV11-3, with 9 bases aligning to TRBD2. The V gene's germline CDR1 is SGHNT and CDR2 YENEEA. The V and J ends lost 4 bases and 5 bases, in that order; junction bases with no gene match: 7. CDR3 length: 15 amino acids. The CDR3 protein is CASSSETSGLDTQYF. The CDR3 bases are TGTGCCAGCAGCTCTGAGACTAGCGGCCTAGATACGCAGTATTTT. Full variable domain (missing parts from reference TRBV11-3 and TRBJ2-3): EAGVVQSPRYKIIEKKQPVAFWCNPISGHNTLYWYLQNLGQGPELLIRYENEEAVDDSQLPKDRFSAERLKGVDSTLKIQPAELGDSAVYLCASSSETSGLDTQYFGPGTRLTVL.

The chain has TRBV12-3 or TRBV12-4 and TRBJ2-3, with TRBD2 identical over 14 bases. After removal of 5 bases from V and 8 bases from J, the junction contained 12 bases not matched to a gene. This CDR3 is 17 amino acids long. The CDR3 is CASSPTWGLAGEGTQYF. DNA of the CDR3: TGTGCCAGCAGTCCGACGTGGGGACTAGCGGGAGAGGGTACGCAGTATTTT.